The clone carrying this T cell receptor beta chain appeared a few times. The antigen is undetermined. The data are from a study of T-cell reconstitution after alpha-beta-depleted transplantation in children. General study findings and limits: The study reportedly traced alpha-beta T cells about two months after transplant to several hundred expanded graft clones. For some patients, TCRbeta diversity was high at day 60 because of recipient T cells and thymic progenitors that survived. A year had passed since transplant, and T-cell counts and diversity by then came mostly from newly produced T cells.

As it was prepared, the TCRbeta library received unique molecular identifiers. From the PCR reads, TCRdb called clonotypes with MiXCR, one entry per CDR3 protein. The sample comprises about 220,000 distinct CDR3 sequences, roughly 18% of which are singletons, and roughly two fifths rests with the top ten. Per the germline V gene, CDR1 is LGHDT and CDR2 is YNNKEL (reference sequence). With V trimmed by 6 bases and J by 1 base, 3 bases remained unmatched. The CDR3 runs 15 residues. This receptor was obtained from a male patient under 10 years old who had a stem cell transplant for acute lymphoblastic leukemia, so the T cells may come from the graft donor. The chain combines TRBV3-1 with TRBJ2-1; 10 bases fit TRBD1. This specimen was PBMCs, mostly from graft donor cells, taken 360 days after TCRalphabeta/CD19-depleted stem cell transplant. The CDR3 here is CASRRTGGSYNEQFF. CDR3 nucleotide sequence: TGTGCCAGCAGACGGACAGGGGGGTCCTACAATGAGCAGTTCTTC.